A single sample gave rise to the 9 T cell receptor beta chains below, sequenced in a study of OX40 agonist ivuxolimab in advanced cancers. Produced via immunoSEQ multiplex PCR; TCRdb's table is partial and in-frame only. The sample carries tens of thousands of clones, around 90% recorded once. This specimen was CD4+ or CD8+ T cells sorted from blood, taken in a trial of the OX40 agonist ivuxolimab. The receptors originated from an adult with an advanced solid tumor such as melanoma, head and neck, liver or kidney cancer.

CDR3 residues: CAISAASGRADTQYF. The CDR3 bases are TGTGCCATCAGTGCGGCTAGCGGGAGAGCAGATACGCAGTATTTT. The chain recombines TRBV10-3 with TRBJ2-3; 10 nucleotides line up with TRBD2. Germline CDR1 and CDR2: ENHRY and SYGVKD. The CDR3 totals 15 residues. The V and J ends lost 4 bases and 4 bases, in that order; junction bases with no gene match: 5.

This chain links TRBV5-4 with TRBJ1-3; D is undetermined. Germline assignment: CDR1 SGHNT and CDR2 YYREEE (reference sequence). Trimming left V 4 bases short and J 0 bases short, with 14 bases between. The CDR3 is made up of 16 amino acids. This CDR3 is CASSPAAGFSGNTIYF. In DNA form, the CDR3 reads TGTGCCAGCAGCCCGGCCGCGGGGTTCTCTGGAAACACCATATATTTT.

The chain carries TRBV11-3 and TRBJ2-7, with 8 bases that match TRBD1. CDR1 and CDR2 from the germline V gene are SGHNT and YENEEA. With V trimmed by 3 bases and J by 7 bases, 2 bases remained unmatched. CDR3 length: 12 amino acids. Here the CDR3 DNA reads TGTGCCAGCAGCTTGGACAGGGTAGAGCAGTACTTC. It encodes CASSLDRVEQYF.

As concerns this clone: One end of the junction does not line up with germline, which may come from a read error. The chain couples TRBV7-2 to TRBJ2-5; perhaps TRBD2 as D (5 bases). This CDR3 comprises 12 residues. CDR1 and CDR2 from the germline V gene are SGHTA and FQGNSA. The CDR3 loop is CASSLAMAGPHF. DNA of the CDR3: TGTGCCAGCAGCTTAGCGATGGCGGGCCCACACTTC.

This clone appeared a single time. The rearrangement joins TRBV7-2 to TRBJ1-2; 7 bases are shared with TRBD1. Per the germline V gene, CDR1 is SGHTA and CDR2 is FQGNSA. CDR3 length equals 14 residues. The junction had 5 bases not matched to a gene; V was cut back by 5 bases and J by 2 bases. The CDR3: CASSRSGQNYGYTF. Written as DNA, the CDR3 is TGTGCCAGCAGCCGATCGGGACAGAACTATGGCTACACCTTC.

The rearrangement joins TRBV7-9 to TRBJ1-2, with 8 bases that match TRBD1. V gave up 5 bases and J gave up 5 bases; unmatched junction bases: 13. Per germline, CDR1 SEHNR and CDR2 FQNEAQ (reference sequence). This CDR3 comprises 16 residues. The CDR3, as DNA: TGTGCCAGCAGCAACTACAGGGGGAAGGAAGGATATGGCTACACCTTC. As protein: CASSNYRGKEGYGYTF.

The chain links TRBV6-5 to TRBJ2-2; weak D call: TRBD1 (6 bases). V was pared by 5 bases and J by 7 bases, with 17 bases between. CDR1 and CDR2 (germline): MNHEY, SVGAGI. This CDR3 region has 15 residues. The CDR3 here is CASSTPGHSDGELFF. In DNA, the CDR3 is TGTGCCAGCAGTACCCCGGGACATAGTGACGGGGAGCTGTTTTTT.

The rearrangement links TRBV12-5 to TRBJ2-1; 15 bases agree with TRBD2. The J segment lost 1 base and the V segment lost 6 bases, leaving 7 bases of the junction unmatched. The length of the CDR3 is 18 residues. Germline CDR1 and CDR2: LGHNT and FRNRAP. CDR3 amino acids: CASGFGTSGGTSYNEQFF. The CDR3 DNA sequence: TGTGCTAGTGGCTTTGGGACTAGCGGGGGGACATCCTACAATGAGCAGTTCTTC.

The CDR3 nucleotides read TGTGCCAGCAGGGAACAAGCGGTGAGCTCCTACAATGAGCAGTTCTTC. It codes for CASREQAVSSYNEQFF. The rearrangement joins TRBV6-1 to TRBJ2-1; D perhaps matches TRBD2 (5 bases). The germline V gene has CDR1 MNHNS and CDR2 SASEGT. This CDR3 is built from 16 residues. V lost 6 bases, J lost 0 bases, and 15 bases lay in between.